This T cell receptor beta chain was recovered during a study of identical twins. Whole-study findings and limits: Modeled out-of-frame TCR alpha sharing in monozygotic twins fell below observed levels.

In this sample, this clonotype turned up many times. Its specificity is not known. At one end the junction does not follow the germline gene, possibly because of a read error. A single record per CDR3 protein comes from TCRdb applying MiXCR to the 5' RACE reads. The table records a few hundred thousand distinct CDR3 sequences, around a tenth of them present only once. The CDR3 runs to 11 residues. Per germline, CDR1 LNHNV and CDR2 YYDKDF (reference sequence). These sequences were also reported in another study, on yellow fever vaccine responses in identical twins.

The specimen sequenced was PBMCs. This clonotype was obtained from a woman younger than 35 in good health. V is TRBV15 and J is TRBJ1-2, with D possibly TRBD1 on 5 matching bases. The CDR3 region is CATSTPGTLNF. CDR3 DNA sequence: TGTGCCACCAGCACCCCCGGGACCCTGAACTTC.